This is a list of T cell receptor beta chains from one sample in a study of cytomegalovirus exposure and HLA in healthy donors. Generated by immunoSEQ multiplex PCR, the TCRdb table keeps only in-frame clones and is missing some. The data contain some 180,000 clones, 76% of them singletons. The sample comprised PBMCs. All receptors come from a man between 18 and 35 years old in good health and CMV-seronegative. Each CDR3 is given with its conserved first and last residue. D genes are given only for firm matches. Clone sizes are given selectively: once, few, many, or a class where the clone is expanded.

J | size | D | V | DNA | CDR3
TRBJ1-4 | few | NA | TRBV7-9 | TGTGCCAGCAGTCCCGGACAGGAAAAACTGTTTTTT | CASSPGQEKLFF
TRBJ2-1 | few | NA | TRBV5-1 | TGCGCCAGCAGCTTGGGTAGGGGAAATGAGCAGTTCTTC | CASSLGRGNEQFF
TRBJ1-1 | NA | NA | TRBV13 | TGTGCCAGCAGCTTAGGGACAGTGGCTTTCTTT | CASSLGTVAFF
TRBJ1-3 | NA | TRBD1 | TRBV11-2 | TGTGCCAGCAGCCCTAGGACAGGGGCAAACACCATATATTTT | CASSPRTGANTIYF
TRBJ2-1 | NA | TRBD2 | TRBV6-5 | TGTGCCAGCAGTTATTCCCCCGCGGCGGGGGGACAGCAGTTCTTC | CASSYSPAAGGQQFF
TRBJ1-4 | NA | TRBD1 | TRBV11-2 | TGTGCCAGCAGCGGACAGGGGGTTGAAAAACTGTTTTTT | CASSGQGVEKLFF
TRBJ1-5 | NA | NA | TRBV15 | TGTGCCACCAGCAGAGAGGACAGCAGTTATCAGCCCCAGCATTTT | CATSREDSSYQPQHF
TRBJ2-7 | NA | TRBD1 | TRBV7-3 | TGTGCCAGCAGCTTAGACAGGGCCTACGAGCAGTACTTC | CASSLDRAYEQYF
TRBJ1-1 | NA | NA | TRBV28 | TGTGCCAGCAGCCGGCCTACAGGGACAGAAGCTTTCTTT | CASSRPTGTEAFF
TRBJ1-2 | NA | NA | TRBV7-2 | TGTGCCAGCAGCGGCAGGGTCTCGGGCTATGGCTACACCTTC | CASSGRVSGYGYTF
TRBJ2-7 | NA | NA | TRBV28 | TGTGCCAGCAGTTTAGGCAGAACCTACGAGCAGTACTTC | CASSLGRTYEQYF
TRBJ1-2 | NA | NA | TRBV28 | TGTGCCAGCAGTTTATTCACAGACCCCAGGGCATCGACAAATGGCTACACCTTC | CASSLFTDPRASTNGYTF
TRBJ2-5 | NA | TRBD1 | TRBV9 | TGTGCCAGCAGCCGGACAGGGGCCCAAGAGACCCAGTACTTC | CASSRTGAQETQYF
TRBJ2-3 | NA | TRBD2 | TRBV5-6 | TGTGCCAGCAGCTGGAGGGGGCTAGCGGGGGTTCGAAGCACAGATACGCAGTATTTT | CASSWRGLAGVRSTDTQYF
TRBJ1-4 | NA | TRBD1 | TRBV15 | TGTGCCACCAGCAGAGGCGCCCGACAGGGGGCTTATGAAAAACTGTTTTTT | CATSRGARQGAYEKLFF
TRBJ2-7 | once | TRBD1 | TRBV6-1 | TGTGCCAGTCTGACAGGGACCTACGAGCAGTACTTC | CASLTGTYEQYF
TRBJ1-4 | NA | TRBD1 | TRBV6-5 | TGTGCCAGCAGTTACATCGGCACAGGGGGCGAAAAACTGTTTTTT | CASSYIGTGGEKLFF
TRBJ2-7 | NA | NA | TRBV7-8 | TGTGCCAGCAGCTCCCCGGACAGCTCCTACGAGCAGTACTTC | CASSSPDSSYEQYF
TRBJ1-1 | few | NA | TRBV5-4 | TGTGCCAGCAGCTTGGTCCACAGGGTTGATTACACTGAAGCTTTCTTT | CASSLVHRVDYTEAFF
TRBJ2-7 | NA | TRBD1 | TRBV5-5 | TGTGCCAGCAGCTTGGCAGGGGGCGCCCTCAACGAGCAGTACTTC | CASSLAGGALNEQYF
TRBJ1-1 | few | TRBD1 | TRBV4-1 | TGCGCCAGCAGCGTTCGGACAGGGAATACTGAAGCTTTCTTT | CASSVRTGNTEAFF
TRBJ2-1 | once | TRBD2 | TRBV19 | TGTGCCAGTAGTATTGGCGGGAGGGCCATCTACAATGAGCAGTTCTTC | CASSIGGRAIYNEQFF
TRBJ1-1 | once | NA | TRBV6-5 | TGTGCCAGCAAAACGGGGGGATGGGTCACTGAAGCTTTCTTT | CASKTGGWVTEAFF
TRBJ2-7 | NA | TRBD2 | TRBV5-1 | TGCGCCAGCAGCGGAGGGCTAGCGGGGGGTACCTACGAGCAGTACTTC | CASSGGLAGGTYEQYF
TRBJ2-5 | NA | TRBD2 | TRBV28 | TGTGCCAGCATCAGCGGGGAGCAAGAGACCCAGTACTTC | CASISGEQETQYF
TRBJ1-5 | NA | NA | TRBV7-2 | TGTGCCAGCACCTTTGGTAGGGGGAATCAGCCCCAGCATTTT | CASTFGRGNQPQHF
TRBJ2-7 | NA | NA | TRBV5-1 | TGCGCCAGCAGCTTAGGCGCTAGGGAGCAGTACTTC | CASSLGAREQYF
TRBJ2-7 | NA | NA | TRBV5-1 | TGCGCCAGCAGCTTGGAACGGTACGAGCAGTACTTC | CASSLERYEQYF
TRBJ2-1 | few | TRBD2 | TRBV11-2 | TGTGCCAGCAGTTTACGGGGGGGGTCATACAATGAGCAGTTCTTC | CASSLRGGSYNEQFF
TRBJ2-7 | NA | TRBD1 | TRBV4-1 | TGCGCCAGCACCCGGACAGGAGCGATCGGCGAGCAGTACTTC | CASTRTGAIGEQYF
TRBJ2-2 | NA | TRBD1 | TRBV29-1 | TGCAGCGTTGGGTCGGACAGGGTGGGCGGGGAGCTGTTTTTT | CSVGSDRVGGELFF
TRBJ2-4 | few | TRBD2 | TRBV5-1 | TGCGCCAGCAGCGGTAGCGGGAGTGATAACATTCAGTACTTC | CASSGSGSDNIQYF
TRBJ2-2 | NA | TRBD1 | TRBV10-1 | TGCGCCAGCAGCTGGGACAGGGAAACCGGGGAGCTGTTTTTT | CASSWDRETGELFF
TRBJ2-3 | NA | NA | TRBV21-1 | TGTGCCAGCAGCGAAGTCCAGGGTAGGGCAGATACGCAGTATTTT | CASSEVQGRADTQYF
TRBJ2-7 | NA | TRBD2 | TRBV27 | TGTGCCAGCAGTTCGCCCCCCGGGACTAGCGGGCGATCCTACGAGCAGTACTTC | CASSSPPGTSGRSYEQYF
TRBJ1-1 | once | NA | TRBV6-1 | TGTGCCAGCAGTGAAGCGCGGGGGCGATCGGTTGAAGCTTTCTTT | CASSEARGRSVEAFF
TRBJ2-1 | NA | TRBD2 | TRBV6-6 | TGTGCCAGCAGAACTAGCGGGGGGTCCTACAATGAGCAGTTCTTC | CASRTSGGSYNEQFF
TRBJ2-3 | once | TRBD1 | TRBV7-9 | TGTGCCGGGGTTAACTGGGACAGGGGCACAGATACGCAGTATTTT | CAGVNWDRGTDTQYF
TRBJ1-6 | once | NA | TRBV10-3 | TGTGCCATCAGTGAGACCAGGGGTGGGCATTCACCCCTCCACTTT | CAISETRGGHSPLHF
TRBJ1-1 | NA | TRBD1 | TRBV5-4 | TGTGCCAGCAGCTCCACAGGGGGCGGGTACACTGAAGCTTTCTTT | CASSSTGGGYTEAFF
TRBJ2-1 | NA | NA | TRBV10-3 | TGTGCCATCAGTGAGGGCCGCTCCTACAATGAGCAGTTCTTC | CAISEGRSYNEQFF
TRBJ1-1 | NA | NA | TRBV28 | TGTGCCAGCAGCCCGGGACTGCTGAACACTGAAGCTTTCTTT | CASSPGLLNTEAFF
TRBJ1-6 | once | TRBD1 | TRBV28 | TGTGCCAGCAGGGACGGACAGGCCGGGGGAGTGTCCCTCCACTTT | CASRDGQAGGVSLHF
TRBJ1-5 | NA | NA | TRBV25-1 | TGTGCCAGCAGTGAAAAACAGGGACCCATGAGACTCAATCAGCCCCAGCATTTT | CASSEKQGPMRLNQPQHF
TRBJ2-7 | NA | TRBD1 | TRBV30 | TGTGCCTGGCCTGAGGCAGACCAACCGGGACAGGTAAACCACGAGCAGTACTTC | CAWPEADQPGQVNHEQYF
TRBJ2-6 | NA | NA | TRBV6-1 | TGTGCCAGCAGTGAAGCGCAGGGTGGGGCCAACGTCCTGACTTTC | CASSEAQGGANVLTF
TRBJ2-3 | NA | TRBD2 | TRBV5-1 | TGCGCCAGCAGCCGGACTAGCGGGAGAACAGATACGCAGTATTTT | CASSRTSGRTDTQYF
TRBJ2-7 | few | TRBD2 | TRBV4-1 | TGCGCCAGCAGCCAAGATCGAGGACTAGCGGGGCAGTACTTC | CASSQDRGLAGQYF
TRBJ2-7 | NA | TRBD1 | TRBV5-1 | TGCGCCAGCAGCTTGGAACAGGGGGCGGGGGAGCAGTACTTC | CASSLEQGAGEQYF
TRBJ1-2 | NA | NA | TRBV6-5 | TGTGCCAGCCTGGGGGGGGCAGCTAACTATGGCTACACCTTC | CASLGGAANYGYTF
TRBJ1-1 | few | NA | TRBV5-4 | TGTGCCAGCAGCTTTTCACAGGGCCTCCTGGGTGAAGCTTTCTTT | CASSFSQGLLGEAFF
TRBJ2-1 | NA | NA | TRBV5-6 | TGTGCCAGCAGTCGGAGGGGACGGGGGAATGAGCAGTTCTTC | CASSRRGRGNEQFF